This TCR beta chain was captured in a study of blood T cell repertoires in COVID-19. Whole-study context: Sample material is recorded as cDNA or gDNA derived from T cells, B-cell-depleted T cells, or PBMCs.

In the source study's methods: The assay estimated nucleated cells by amplifying reference gene primers. Profiling relied on immunoSEQ multiplex PCR, and the TCRdb table lists in-frame clones only, not all of them. V and J calls and clone size are copied from that table; D and trimming were computed from the DNA. The table has 200,000 to 300,000 clones, over 80% seen once; the top ten hold more than 5.5%. This clonotype was sampled from a human donor in a cohort sampled during active COVID-19. Material: peripheral blood.

The CDR3 here is CASGGQGTFLTGANVLTF. Here the CDR3 DNA reads TGTGCCAGCGGGGGACAGGGGACATTTCTTACGGGGGCCAACGTCCTGACTTTC. The chain joins TRBV28 to TRBJ2-6, with 10 bases lining up with TRBD1. V gave up 8 bases and J gave up 4 bases; unmatched junction bases: 14. CDR3 length equals 18 residues. In germline, CDR1 is MDHEN, CDR2 SYDVKM.